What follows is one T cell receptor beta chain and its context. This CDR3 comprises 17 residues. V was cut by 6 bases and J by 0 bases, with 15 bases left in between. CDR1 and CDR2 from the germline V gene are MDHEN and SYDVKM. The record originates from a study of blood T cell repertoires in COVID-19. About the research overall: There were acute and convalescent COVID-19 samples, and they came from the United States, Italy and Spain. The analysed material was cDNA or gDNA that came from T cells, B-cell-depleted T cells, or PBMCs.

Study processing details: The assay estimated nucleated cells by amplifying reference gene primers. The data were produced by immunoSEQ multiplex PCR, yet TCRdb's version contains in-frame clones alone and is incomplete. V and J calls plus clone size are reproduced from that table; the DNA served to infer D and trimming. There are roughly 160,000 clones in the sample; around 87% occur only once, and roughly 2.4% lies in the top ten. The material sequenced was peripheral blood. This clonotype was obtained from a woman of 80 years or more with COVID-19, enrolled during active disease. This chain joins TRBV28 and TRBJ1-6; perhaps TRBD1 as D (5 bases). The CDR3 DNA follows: TGTGCCAGCAGCTCCGCGGGGCCCAGCTCCTATAATTCACCCCTCCACTTT. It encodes CASSSAGPSSYNSPLHF.